The 17 T cell receptor beta chains listed next were all sequenced from one sample in a study of shared clonotypes between healthy human individuals. Clones were read by immunoSEQ multiplex PCR, and TCRdb kept only the in-frame ones, dropping some. The repertoire includes 1,100,000 or so clones, around 78% of them detected once, and 0.5% to 0.6% sits in the top ten. Sequences were obtained from memory CD4+ T cells from PBMCs. Subset denoted: CD45RA-negative fraction. These receptors were collected from a man aged 18 to 35 in good health. Some clones in this sample may be carry-over from other donors' samples.

The chain carries TRBV19 and TRBJ1-5, with 7 bases that match TRBD1. The CDR3 spans 20 residues. CDR1 and CDR2 from the germline V gene are LNHDA and SQIVND (reference sequence). The trim removed 3 bases at V and 0 bases at J, leaving 17 bases unmatched. CDR3 in DNA: TGTGCCAGTAGTATTTCCCTCTGGGGAGGGGGCGATTATAGCAATCAGCCCCAGCATTTT. Translating gives CASSISLWGGGDYSNQPQHF.

This rearrangement joins TRBV11-2 to TRBJ2-1; possibly TRBD2 for D (6 bases). V shed 10 bases and J shed 1 base, with 11 bases lying between them. CDR3 length: 13 amino acids. Germline V gene sequence: CDR1 SGHAT, CDR2 FQNNGV. The CDR3 is CATGGSSYNEQFF. DNA of the CDR3: TGTGCCACCGGAGGGAGTTCCTACAATGAGCAGTTCTTC.

The chain carries TRBV9 and TRBJ2-5, with D perhaps matching TRBD1 (6 bases). V lost 0 bases and J 5 bases, leaving 11 bases between the germline ends. The CDR3 loop spans 14 amino acids. The germline CDR1 and CDR2 sequences are SGDLS and YYNGEE. For the CDR3, the DNA is TGTGCCAGCAGCGTAGATCAGGGGCAGGAGACCCAGTACTTC. Translating it yields CASSVDQGQETQYF.

This rearrangement joins TRBV23-1 to TRBJ2-1; the match to TRBD2 covers 9 bases. TRBV23-1 is given ORF status, its function remaining uncertain. The junction had 5 bases not matched to a gene; V was cut back by 4 bases and J by 4 bases. The CDR3 is 15 residues long. The DNA for the CDR3 is TGCGCCAGCAGTCCTGGACTAGCGCCGTACAATGAGCAGTTCTTC. This encodes CASSPGLAPYNEQFF.

In its sample, this clone was seen once. The rearrangement uses TRBV5-1 and TRBJ2-7, with 8 bases matching TRBD2. V dropped 4 bases and J dropped 4; count of bases not matched to a gene: 7. Germline loops: CDR1 SGHRS, CDR2 YFSETQ. The CDR3 sequence is 14 residues long. The CDR3 sequence is CASSNSGSGYEQYF. The DNA for the CDR3 is TGCGCCAGCAGCAACAGCGGGAGCGGATACGAGCAGTACTTC.

The count of this clone is one. This chain joins TRBV10-2 and TRBJ1-2; D remains ambiguous. The V and J ends lost 0 bases and 4 bases respectively, with 9 bases between them. The CDR3 loop spans 14 amino acids. Germline CDR1 WSHSY, CDR2 SAAADI. CDR3 nucleotide sequence: TGCGCCAGCAGTGAGTCGTGGGTGGGCTATGGCTACACCTTC. Its translation: CASSESWVGYGYTF.

V and J are TRBV7-3 and TRBJ2-5; possibly TRBD2 for D (7 bases). Germline CDR1 is SGHTA and CDR2 is FQGTGA. The CDR3 sequence is 15 residues long. Trimming removed 5 bases at V and 2 bases at J, with 15 bases between. The CDR3 protein is CASSLGGRTQETQYF. The CDR3 DNA reads TGTGCCAGCAGCCTCGGGGGGCGGACTCAAGAGACCCAGTACTTC.

The chain is built from TRBV18 and TRBJ2-7, with 10 nucleotides matching TRBD2. Looked up from germline, CDR1 is KGHSH and CDR2 is LQKENI. This CDR3 region has 17 residues. V dropped 2 bases and J dropped 6; count of bases not matched to a gene: 13. The CDR3 here is CASSPGPPASGSLEQYF. CDR3 coding DNA: TGTGCCAGCTCACCAGGGCCGCCTGCTAGCGGGAGTCTCGAGCAGTACTTC. The complete variable domain, with remaining parts taken from reference TRBV18 and TRBJ2-7, reads NAGVMQNPRHLVRRRGQEARLRCSPMKGHSHVYWYRQLPEEGLKFMVYLQKENIIDESGMPKERFSAEFPKEGPSILRIQQVVRGDSAAYFCASSPGPPASGSLEQYFGPGTRLTVT.

The chain joins TRBV9 to TRBJ2-1; D is possibly TRBD2 (6 bases). This CDR3 has 17 residues. The ends were cut back, 0 bases at V and 0 bases at J, with 13 bases in the middle. Germline CDR1 and CDR2: SGDLS and YYNGEE. CDR3: CASSVGFGSSSYNEQFF. In DNA form, the CDR3 reads TGTGCCAGCAGCGTAGGGTTCGGGAGCTCCTCCTACAATGAGCAGTTCTTC.

The V gene is TRBV5-1, the J gene TRBJ2-7, with 9 bases identical to TRBD1. The trim removed 3 bases at V and 6 bases at J, leaving 10 bases unmatched. Looked up from germline, CDR1 is SGHRS and CDR2 is YFSETQ. This CDR3 is built from 15 residues. The CDR3 reads CASSSLPGQGGEQYF. In DNA form, the CDR3 reads TGCGCCAGCAGCTCGCTCCCGGGACAGGGAGGCGAGCAGTACTTC.

The chain combines TRBV11-3 with TRBJ2-2; D unclear. Trimming left V 4 bases short and J 8 bases short, with 11 bases between. In germline, CDR1 is SGHNT, CDR2 YENEEA. There are 13 residues in the CDR3. CDR3 in DNA: TGTGCCAGCAGCTCCAAGAGGCGGGGGGAGCTGTTTTTT. Protein sequence: CASSSKRRGELFF.

The rearrangement joins TRBV7-2 to TRBJ2-1, with D tentatively TRBD1 (6 bases). V was trimmed by 3 bases and J by 4 bases, leaving 13 bases between them. This CDR3 comprises 15 residues. The germline V gene has CDR1 SGHTA and CDR2 FQGNSA. The CDR3 is CASSFNRVVYNEQFF. DNA of the CDR3: TGTGCCAGCAGCTTCAACAGGGTTGTTTACAATGAGCAGTTCTTC.

This clone showed up just a few times. The V and J genes are TRBV29-1 and TRBJ1-1; 7 bases fit TRBD1. This CDR3 spans 15 amino acids. V shed 5 bases and J 7 bases; nucleotides not matched to a gene: 16. CDR1 is SQVTM and CDR2 is ANQGSEA in the germline V gene. CDR3 residues: CSVINRGVGRGEAFF. The CDR3 DNA reads TGCAGCGTTATTAACAGGGGCGTGGGGCGGGGTGAAGCTTTCTTT. The full variable domain, with the rest looked up from reference TRBV29-1 and TRBJ1-1, is SAVISQKPSRDICQRGTSLTIQCQVDSQVTMMFWYRQQPGQSLTLIATANQGSEATYESGFVIDKFPISRPNLTFSTLTVSNMSPEDSSIYLCSVINRGVGRGEAFFGQGTRLTVV.

In its sample, this clone was seen a few times. This rearrangement joins TRBV25-1 to TRBJ1-1; the D gene is possibly TRBD1 (5 bases). This CDR3 region has 13 residues. V shed 8 bases and J shed 10 bases, with 20 bases lying between them. CDR1 is MGHDK and CDR2 is SYGVNS in the germline V gene. The CDR3 sequence: CASSPAGGEVAFF. The CDR3 region has the DNA TGTGCCAGCTCACCCGCGGGGGGGGAGGTAGCTTTCTTT.

The chain is built from TRBV19 and TRBJ2-2; D is unclear. The germline gives CDR1 LNHDA, CDR2 SQIVND (reference sequence). Trimming removed 7 bases from V and 2 bases from J, with 8 bases in between. CDR3 length equals 13 residues. This CDR3 reads CASNPENTGELFF. Written as DNA, the CDR3 is TGTGCCAGTAACCCGGAAAACACCGGGGAGCTGTTTTTT.

This clone appeared once. V gene TRBV2 combines with J gene TRBJ2-5; either TRBD1 or TRBD2 may supply D (5 bases each). V lost 2 bases to trimming and J lost 5 bases, with 12 bases between them. Per germline, CDR1 SNHLY and CDR2 FYNNEI. The CDR3 runs 14 residues. CDR3 amino acids: CASSEYGGGETQYF. Written as DNA, the CDR3 is TGTGCCAGCAGTGAATATGGGGGTGGGGAGACCCAGTACTTC. The full variable domain, its missing parts supplied by reference TRBV2 and TRBJ2-5, is EPEVTQTPSHQVTQMGQEVILRCVPISNHLYFYWYRQILGQKVEFLVSFYNNEISEKSEIFDDQFSVERPDGSNFTLKIRSTKLEDSAMYFCASSEYGGGETQYFGPGTRLLVL.

With respect to this clone: A junction boundary mismatches the germline segment, possibly from a read error. The rearrangement uses TRBV27 and TRBJ1-1; tentatively, D is TRBD1 (6 bases). Germline CDR1 and CDR2: MNHEY and SMNVEV (reference sequence). This CDR3 comprises 13 residues. The CDR3 spells CTSSLSRGTEAFF. The CDR3 DNA reads TGTACCAGCAGTTTAAGCAGGGGCACTGAAGCTTTCTTT.